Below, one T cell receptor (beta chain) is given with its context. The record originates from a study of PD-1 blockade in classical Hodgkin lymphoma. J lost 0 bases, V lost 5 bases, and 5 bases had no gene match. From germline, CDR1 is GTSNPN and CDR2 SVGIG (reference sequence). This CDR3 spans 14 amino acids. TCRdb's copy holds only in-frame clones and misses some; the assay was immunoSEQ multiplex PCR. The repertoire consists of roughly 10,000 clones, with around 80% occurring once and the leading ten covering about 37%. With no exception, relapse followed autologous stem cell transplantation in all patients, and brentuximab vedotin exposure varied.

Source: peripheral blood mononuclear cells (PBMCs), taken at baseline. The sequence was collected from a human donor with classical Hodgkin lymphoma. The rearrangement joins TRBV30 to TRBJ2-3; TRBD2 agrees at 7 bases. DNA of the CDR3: TGTGCCTGGGACGGGGGGTTTAGCACAGATACGCAGTATTTT. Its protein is CAWDGGFSTDTQYF.